This T cell receptor (beta chain) derives from a study of T cells in Graves' hyperthyroidism and ophthalmopathy. Whole-study context: Peripheral blood sampling occurred at initial diagnosis, before any treatment.

Germline CDR1 is LGHDT and CDR2 is YNNKEL (reference sequence). The CDR3 loop spans 16 amino acids. Amplification of TCR beta CDR3 regions was performed using RNA transcripts as template. TCR CDR3 regions were first amplified by RT-PCR with HTBI primers. TCRdb re-called the multiplex PCR reads with MiXCR, one entry per CDR3 protein. The table shows approximately 720,000 distinct CDR3 sequences, with 18% occurring only once. Progressors' blood was drawn at hyperthyroidism diagnosis, before ophthalmopathy symptoms. In its sample, this clonotype was seen a few times. The junction differs from germline at one of its ends, possibly a read error.

Sequenced: blood. V gene TRBV3-1 combines with J gene TRBJ1-3; 10 bases align to TRBD1. The receptor was derived from a woman between 45 and 65 years old with Graves' hyperthyroidism that later progressed to Graves' ophthalmopathy. The CDR3: CASSVRDRGSGNTVYF. In nucleotides, the CDR3 is TGTGCCAGCAGCGTCCGGGACAGGGGATCTGGAAACACCGTATATTTT.